The clone carrying this T cell receptor beta chain was seen just once. Its target is unknown. ViraFEST expansion of antigen-specific CD4+ T cells with viral peptide pools preceded sequencing. Investigators separated out CD4+ T cells once 9 to 11 days of culture had passed. With 10 ug/ml peptides and 7.5 to 10 IU/ml IL-2, over 1.5 million PBMC per well were cultured. The authors exchanged half the medium for IL-2 medium on days 3 and 7. This sample was taken from a study of vaccination effects on CD4 cells after COVID-19. Germline CDR1 reads SNHLY; CDR2 reads FYNNEI. CDR3 size: 13 residues. The V end was cut by 7 bases, the J end by 4 bases, with 11 bases between. The repertoire was sequenced with immunoSEQ multiplex PCR; TCRdb's copy has only in-frame clones and lacks some. The data hold just over 30,000 clones, with approximately 68% observed a single time.

The sequence was collected from a human donor who received a COVID-19 vaccine. The chain couples TRBV2 to TRBJ2-1, with a possible D match to TRBD2 (6 bases). The sample here was CD4+ T cells from PBMCs cultured with HCoV-229E spike peptides, taken before COVID-19 vaccination. The CDR3 loop reads CASNGLQYNEQFF. The CDR3 nucleotides read TGTGCCAGCAATGGACTACAGTACAATGAGCAGTTCTTC.